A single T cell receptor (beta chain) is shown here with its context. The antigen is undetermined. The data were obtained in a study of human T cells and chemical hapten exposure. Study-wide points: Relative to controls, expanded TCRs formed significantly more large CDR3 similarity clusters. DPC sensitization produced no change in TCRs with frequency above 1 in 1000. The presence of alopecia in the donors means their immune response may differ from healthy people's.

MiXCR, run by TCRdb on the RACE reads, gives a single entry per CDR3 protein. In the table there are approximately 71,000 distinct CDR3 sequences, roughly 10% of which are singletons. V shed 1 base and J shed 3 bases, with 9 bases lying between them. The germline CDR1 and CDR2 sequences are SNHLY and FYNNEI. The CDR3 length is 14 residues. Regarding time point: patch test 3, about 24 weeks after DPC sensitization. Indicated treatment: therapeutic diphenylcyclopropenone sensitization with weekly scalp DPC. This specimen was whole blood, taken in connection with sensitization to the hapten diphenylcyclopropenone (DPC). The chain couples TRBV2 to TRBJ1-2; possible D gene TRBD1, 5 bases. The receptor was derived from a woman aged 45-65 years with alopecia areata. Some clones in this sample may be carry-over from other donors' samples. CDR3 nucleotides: TGTGCCAGCAGTGAAGGCAGGGAGGACTATGGCTACACCTTC. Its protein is CASSEGREDYGYTF.